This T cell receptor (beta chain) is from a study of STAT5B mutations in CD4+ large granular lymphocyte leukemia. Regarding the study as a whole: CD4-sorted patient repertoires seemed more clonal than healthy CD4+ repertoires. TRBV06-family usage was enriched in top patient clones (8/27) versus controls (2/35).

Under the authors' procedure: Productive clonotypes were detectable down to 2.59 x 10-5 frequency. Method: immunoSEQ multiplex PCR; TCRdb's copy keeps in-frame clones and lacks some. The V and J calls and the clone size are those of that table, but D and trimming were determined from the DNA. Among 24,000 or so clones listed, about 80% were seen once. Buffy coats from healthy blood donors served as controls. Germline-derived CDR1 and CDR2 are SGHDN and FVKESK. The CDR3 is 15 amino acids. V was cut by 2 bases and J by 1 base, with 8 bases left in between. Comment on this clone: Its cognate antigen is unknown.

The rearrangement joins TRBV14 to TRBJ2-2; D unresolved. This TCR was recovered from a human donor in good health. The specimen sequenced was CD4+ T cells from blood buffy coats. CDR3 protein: CASSQRTVNTGELFF. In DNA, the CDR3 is TGTGCCAGCAGCCAAAGGACGGTGAACACCGGGGAGCTGTTTTTT.